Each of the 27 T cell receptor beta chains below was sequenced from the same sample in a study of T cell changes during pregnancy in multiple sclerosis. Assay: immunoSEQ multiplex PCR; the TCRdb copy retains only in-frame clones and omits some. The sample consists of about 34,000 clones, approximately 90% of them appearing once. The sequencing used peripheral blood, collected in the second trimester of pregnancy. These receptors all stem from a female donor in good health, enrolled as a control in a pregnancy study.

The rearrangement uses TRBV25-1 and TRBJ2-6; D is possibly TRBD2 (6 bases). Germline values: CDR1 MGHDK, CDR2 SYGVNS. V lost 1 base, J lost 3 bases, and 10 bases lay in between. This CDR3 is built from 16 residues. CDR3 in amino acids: CASSESGGIGANVLTF. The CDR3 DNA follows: TGTGCCAGCAGTGAATCCGGGGGAATTGGGGCCAACGTCCTGACTTTC.

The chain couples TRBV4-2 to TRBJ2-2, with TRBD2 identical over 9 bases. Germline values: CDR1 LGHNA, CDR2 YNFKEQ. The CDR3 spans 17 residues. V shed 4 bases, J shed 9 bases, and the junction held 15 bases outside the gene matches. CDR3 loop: CASSPLSVAGANRELFF. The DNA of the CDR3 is TGTGCCAGCAGCCCCTTATCCGTAGCGGGAGCCAACAGGGAGCTGTTTTTT.

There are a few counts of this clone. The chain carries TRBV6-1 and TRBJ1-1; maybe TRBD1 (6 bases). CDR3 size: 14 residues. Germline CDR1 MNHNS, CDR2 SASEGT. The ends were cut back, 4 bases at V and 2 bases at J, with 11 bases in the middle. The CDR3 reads CASSGGQANTEAFF. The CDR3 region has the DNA TGTGCCAGCAGTGGGGGACAAGCCAACACTGAAGCTTTCTTT.

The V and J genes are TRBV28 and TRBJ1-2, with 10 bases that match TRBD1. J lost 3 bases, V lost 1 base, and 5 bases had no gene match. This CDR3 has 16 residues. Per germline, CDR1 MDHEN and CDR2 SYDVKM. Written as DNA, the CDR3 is TGTGCCAGCAGTTTATTGGGGACAGGGGCGGACTATGGCTACACCTTC. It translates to CASSLLGTGADYGYTF.

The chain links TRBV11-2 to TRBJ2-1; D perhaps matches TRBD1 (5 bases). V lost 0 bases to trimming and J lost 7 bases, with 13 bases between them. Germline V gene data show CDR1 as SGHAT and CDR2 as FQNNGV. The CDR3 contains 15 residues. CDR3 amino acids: CASSLEGFAGNEQFF. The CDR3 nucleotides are TGTGCCAGCAGCTTAGAAGGGTTTGCAGGGAATGAGCAGTTCTTC.

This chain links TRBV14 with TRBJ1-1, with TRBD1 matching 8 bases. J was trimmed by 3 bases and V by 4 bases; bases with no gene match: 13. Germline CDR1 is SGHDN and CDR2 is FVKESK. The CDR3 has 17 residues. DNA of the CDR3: TGTGCCAGCAGCCCGTGGATAGGAGCACAGGGGGACACTGAAGCTTTCTTT. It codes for CASSPWIGAQGDTEAFF.

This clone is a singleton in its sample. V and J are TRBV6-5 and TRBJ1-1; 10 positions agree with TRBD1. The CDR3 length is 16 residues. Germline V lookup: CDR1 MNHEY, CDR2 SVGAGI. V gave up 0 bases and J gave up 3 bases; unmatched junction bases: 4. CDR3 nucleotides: TGTGCCAGCAGTTACTCGACAGGGGGCGCGTACACTGAAGCTTTCTTT. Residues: CASSYSTGGAYTEAFF.

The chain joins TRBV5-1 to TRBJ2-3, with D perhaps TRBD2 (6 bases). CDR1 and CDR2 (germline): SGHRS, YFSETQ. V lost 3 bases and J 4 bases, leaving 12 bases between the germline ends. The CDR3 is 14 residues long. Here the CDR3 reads CASSSRGKPDTQYF. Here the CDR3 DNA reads TGCGCCAGCAGCTCTCGGGGGAAGCCAGATACGCAGTATTTT.

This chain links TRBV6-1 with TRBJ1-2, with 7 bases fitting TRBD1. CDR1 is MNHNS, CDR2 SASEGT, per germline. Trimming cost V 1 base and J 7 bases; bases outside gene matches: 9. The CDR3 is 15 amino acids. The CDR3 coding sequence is TGTGCCAGCAGTGAAGAGTCAGGGGGACGGAGTGGCTACACCTTC. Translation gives CASSEESGGRSGYTF.

The CDR3 bases are TGTGCCTGGAGCCCCGGGACAAGGGATTCACCCCTCCACTTT. Translation gives CAWSPGTRDSPLHF. The chain couples TRBV30 to TRBJ1-6, with D perhaps matching TRBD1 (6 bases). V was cut by 3 bases and J by 8 bases, with 14 bases left in between. The CDR3 has 14 amino acids. CDR1 and CDR2 (germline): GTSNPN, SVGIG (reference sequence).

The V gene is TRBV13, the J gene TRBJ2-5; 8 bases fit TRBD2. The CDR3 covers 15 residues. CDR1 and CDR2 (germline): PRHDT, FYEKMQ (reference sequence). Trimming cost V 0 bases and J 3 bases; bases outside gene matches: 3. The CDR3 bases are TGTGCCAGCAGCTTAGGACGGGGACTAGAAGAGACCCAGTACTTC. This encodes CASSLGRGLEETQYF.

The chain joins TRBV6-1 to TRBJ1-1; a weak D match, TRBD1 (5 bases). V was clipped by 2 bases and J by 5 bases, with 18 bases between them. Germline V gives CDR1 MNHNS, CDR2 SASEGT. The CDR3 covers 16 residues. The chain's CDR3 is CASSERQILRGTEAFF. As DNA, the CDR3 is TGTGCCAGCAGTGAACGACAGATCTTACGGGGGACTGAAGCTTTCTTT.

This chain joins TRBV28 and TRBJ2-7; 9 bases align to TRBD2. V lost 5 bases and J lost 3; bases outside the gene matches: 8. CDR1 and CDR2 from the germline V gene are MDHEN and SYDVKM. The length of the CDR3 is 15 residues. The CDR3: CASSAASGNRYEQYF. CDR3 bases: TGTGCCAGCAGTGCGGCTAGCGGGAACCGCTACGAGCAGTACTTC.

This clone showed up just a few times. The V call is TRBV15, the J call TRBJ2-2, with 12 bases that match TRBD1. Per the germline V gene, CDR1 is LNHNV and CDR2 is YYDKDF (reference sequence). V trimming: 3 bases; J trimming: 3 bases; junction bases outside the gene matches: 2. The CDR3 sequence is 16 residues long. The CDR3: CATSRGQGADTGELFF. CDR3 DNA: TGTGCCACCAGCAGGGGACAGGGGGCGGACACCGGGGAGCTGTTTTTT.

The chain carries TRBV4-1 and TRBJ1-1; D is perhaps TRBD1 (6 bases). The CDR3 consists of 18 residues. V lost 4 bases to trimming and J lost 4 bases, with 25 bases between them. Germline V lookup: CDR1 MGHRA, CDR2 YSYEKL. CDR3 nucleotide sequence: TGCGCCAGCAGCCTGGGGGGGCGAGGGAGGGGCCGCGGCACTGAAGCTTTCTTT. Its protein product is CASSLGGRGRGRGTEAFF.

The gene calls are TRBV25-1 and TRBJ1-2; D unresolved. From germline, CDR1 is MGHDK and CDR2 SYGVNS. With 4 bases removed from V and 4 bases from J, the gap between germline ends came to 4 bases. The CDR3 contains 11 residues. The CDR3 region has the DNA TGTGCCAGCAGTGCCGGCTATGGCTACACCTTC. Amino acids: CASSAGYGYTF.

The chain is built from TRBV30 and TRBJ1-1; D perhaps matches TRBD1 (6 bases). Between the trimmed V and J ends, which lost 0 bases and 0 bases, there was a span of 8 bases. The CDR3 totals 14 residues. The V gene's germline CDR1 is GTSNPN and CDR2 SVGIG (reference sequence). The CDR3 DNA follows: TGTGCCTGGAGTGTAGGACAGATGAACACTGAAGCTTTCTTT. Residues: CAWSVGQMNTEAFF.

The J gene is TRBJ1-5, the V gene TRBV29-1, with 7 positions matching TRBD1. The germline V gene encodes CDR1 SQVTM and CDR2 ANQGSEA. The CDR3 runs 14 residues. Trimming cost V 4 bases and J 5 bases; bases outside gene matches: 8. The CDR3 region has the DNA TGCAGCGTTGTGGCAGGGGGGATGGATCAGCCCCAGCATTTT. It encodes CSVVAGGMDQPQHF.

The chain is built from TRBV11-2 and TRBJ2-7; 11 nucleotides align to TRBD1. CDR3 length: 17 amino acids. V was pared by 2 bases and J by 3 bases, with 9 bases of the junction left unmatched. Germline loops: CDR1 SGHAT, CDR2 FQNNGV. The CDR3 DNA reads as TGTGCCAGCAGCTTACCATGGACAGGGGGCACTAACTACGAGCAGTACTTC. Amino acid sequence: CASSLPWTGGTNYEQYF.

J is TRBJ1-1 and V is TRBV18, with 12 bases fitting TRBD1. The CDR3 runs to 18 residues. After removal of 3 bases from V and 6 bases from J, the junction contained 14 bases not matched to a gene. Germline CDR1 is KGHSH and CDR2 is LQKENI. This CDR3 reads CASSPLGTGGGRRSEAFF. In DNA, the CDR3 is TGTGCCAGCTCACCTCTTGGGACAGGGGGCGGTCGGAGGTCTGAAGCTTTCTTT.

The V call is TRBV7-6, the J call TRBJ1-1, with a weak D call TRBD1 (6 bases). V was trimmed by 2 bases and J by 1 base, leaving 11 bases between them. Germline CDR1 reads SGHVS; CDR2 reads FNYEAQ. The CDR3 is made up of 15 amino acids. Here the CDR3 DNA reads TGTGCCAGCAGCTTATACTCGGACAGGAACACTGAAGCTTTCTTT. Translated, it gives CASSLYSDRNTEAFF.

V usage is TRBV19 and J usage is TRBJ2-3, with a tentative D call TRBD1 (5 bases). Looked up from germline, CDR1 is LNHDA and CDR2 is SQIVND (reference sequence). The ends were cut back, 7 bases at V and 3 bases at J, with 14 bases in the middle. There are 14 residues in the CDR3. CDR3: CASTVTAMTDTQYF. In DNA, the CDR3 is TGTGCCAGTACCGTGACAGCAATGACAGATACGCAGTATTTT.

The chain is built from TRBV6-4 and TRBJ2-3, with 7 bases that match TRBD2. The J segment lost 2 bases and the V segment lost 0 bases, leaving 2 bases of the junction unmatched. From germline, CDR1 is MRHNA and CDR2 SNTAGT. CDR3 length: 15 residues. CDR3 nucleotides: TGTGCCAGCAGTGACTCGGGACTACCCACAGATACGCAGTATTTT. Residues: CASSDSGLPTDTQYF.

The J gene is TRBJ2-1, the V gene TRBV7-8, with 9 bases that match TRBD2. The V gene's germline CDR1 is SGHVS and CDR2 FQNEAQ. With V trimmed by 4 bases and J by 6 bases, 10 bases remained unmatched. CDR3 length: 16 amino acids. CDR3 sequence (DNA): TGTGCCAGCAGCTCCTCTCTAGCGGGACGTCCCAATGAGCAGTTCTTC. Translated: CASSSSLAGRPNEQFF.

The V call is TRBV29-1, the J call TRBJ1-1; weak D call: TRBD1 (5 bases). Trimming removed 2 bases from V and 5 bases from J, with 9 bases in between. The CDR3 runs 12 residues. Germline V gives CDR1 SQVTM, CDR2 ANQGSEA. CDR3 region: CSVESRGTEAFF. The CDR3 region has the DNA TGCAGCGTTGAAAGCCGGGGGACTGAAGCTTTCTTT.

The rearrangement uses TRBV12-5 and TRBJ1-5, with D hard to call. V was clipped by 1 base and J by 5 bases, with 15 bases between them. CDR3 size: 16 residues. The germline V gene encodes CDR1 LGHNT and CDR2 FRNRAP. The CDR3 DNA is TGTGCTAGTGGTTTGGACCGCGGGGTAAGGGATCAGCCCCAGCATTTT. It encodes CASGLDRGVRDQPQHF.

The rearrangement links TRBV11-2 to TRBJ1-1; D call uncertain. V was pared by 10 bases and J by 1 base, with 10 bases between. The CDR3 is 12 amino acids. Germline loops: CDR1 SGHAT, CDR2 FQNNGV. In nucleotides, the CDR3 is TGTGCCACTCGGTTCGGGAACACTGAAGCTTTCTTT. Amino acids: CATRFGNTEAFF.